Given below is one T cell receptor (beta chain) in context. There are 15 residues in the CDR3. Germline CDR1 and CDR2: SQVTM and ANQGSEA. J was trimmed by 6 bases and V by 1 base; bases with no gene match: 9. The record originates from a study of blood T cell repertoires in COVID-19. Study as a whole: Acute and convalescent COVID-19 samples came from the United States, Italy and Spain. Sources were T cells, B-cell-depleted T cells, or PBMCs; the material itself was cDNA or gDNA.

All enrollees were about 18 to 100 years old and from about 24 US areas. In the source study's methods: For nucleated cells, counts were estimated from reference gene primer amplification. The protocol was immunoSEQ multiplex PCR, while the TCRdb copy is restricted to in-frame clones and leaves out a portion. V and J calls and clone size are as listed in that table; D and trimming were resolved from the DNA. The sample has some 380,000 clones; roughly 86% are singletons. This rearrangement joins TRBV29-1 to TRBJ2-1; 7 bases map to TRBD1. The receptor's source is a middle-aged woman with acute COVID-19. The specimen sequenced was PBMCs or T cells enriched from blood (not recorded which). The CDR3 sequence: CSVEAKTGMGNEQFF. CDR3 nucleotide sequence: TGCAGCGTTGAAGCCAAGACAGGGATGGGCAATGAGCAGTTCTTC.